The 11 T cell receptor beta chains reported below all come from one sample, sequenced in a study of CD8+CD57+ T cells in acquired aplastic anemia. Patients chosen for sequencing had shown CD8+CD57+ cell expansion by flow cytometry. Both TCR beta VDJ combination and CDR3 sequence profiling were carried out. Genomic DNA was the template for this profiling. Via MiXCR, TCRdb re-called the reads, giving one row per CDR3 protein. The sample yields some 92,000 distinct CDR3 sequences, about 66% seen once. The sample taken for sequencing was sorted CD4+, CD8+, or CD8+CD57+ T cells (not recorded which) from PBMCs. The receptors were sampled from a human donor with aplastic anemia.

This clonotype was detected ten times or more. CDR3 DNA: TGTGCCAGCAGCATGGGGGGACTTAACTCCTACGAGCAGTACTTC. Translated: CASSMGGLNSYEQYF. The chain links TRBV11-2 to TRBJ2-7; D might be TRBD2 (6 bases). The CDR3 extends over 15 amino acids. In germline, CDR1 is SGHAT, CDR2 FQNNGV. Trimming left V 5 bases short and J 0 bases short, with 14 bases between.

This clonotype was found many times. The chain recombines TRBV4-1 with TRBJ2-3; the D gene is possibly TRBD1 (6 bases). Trimming removed 4 bases from V and 2 bases from J, with 10 bases in between. The V gene's germline CDR1 is MGHRA and CDR2 YSYEKL. There are 14 residues in the CDR3. The CDR3 DNA follows: TGCGCCAGCAGCCTCCGGGACAACACAGATACGCAGTATTTT. It encodes CASSLRDNTDTQYF.

The CDR3 bases are TGCAGCGTTGAACTAGCGGGCCGCACAGATACGCAGTATTTT. Translating it yields CSVELAGRTDTQYF. The chain carries TRBV29-1 and TRBJ2-3; 8 nucleotides agree with TRBD2. This CDR3 has 14 amino acids. Trimming at V came to 2 bases and at J to 1 base, leaving 2 bases not matched to a gene. Germline assignment: CDR1 SQVTM and CDR2 ANQGSEA.

This chain uses TRBV29-1 with TRBJ2-7, with D perhaps TRBD1 or TRBD2 (5 bases each). Between the trimmed V and J ends, which lost 6 bases and 4 bases, there was a span of 16 bases. The CDR3 has 13 residues. Germline CDR1 is SQVTM and CDR2 is ANQGSEA. CDR3 sequence reads: CSVTYFGAYEQYF. In nucleotides, the CDR3 is TGCAGCGTAACCTATTTCGGGGCGTACGAGCAGTACTTC.

The CDR3: CASSPGTWYEQFF. CDR3 DNA: TGTGCCAGTAGTCCCGGTACGTGGTATGAGCAGTTCTTC. V usage is TRBV19 and J usage is TRBJ2-1, with D hard to call. Germline V gives CDR1 LNHDA, CDR2 SQIVND (reference sequence). Trimming shortened V by 5 bases and J by 8 bases, and 13 bases separated the two germline ends. The CDR3 has 13 amino acids. The whole variable domain, remainder taken from reference TRBV19 and TRBJ2-1, is DGGITQSPKYLFRKEGQNVTLSCEQNLNHDAMYWYRQDPGQGLRLIYYSQIVNDFQKGDIAEGYSVSREKKESFPLTVTSAQKNPTAFYLCASSPGTWYEQFFGPGTRLTVL.

The chain combines TRBV20-1 with TRBJ2-1; 8 nucleotides match TRBD2. Germline CDR1 DFQATT, CDR2 SNEGSKA (reference sequence). The CDR3 loop spans 14 amino acids. V lost 0 bases to trimming and J lost 4 bases; unmatched junction nucleotides: 2. DNA of the CDR3: TGCAGTGCTAGAGATCCGGGGGGGTACAATGAGCAGTTCTTC. Residues: CSARDPGGYNEQFF.

Comments on this clonotype: A read error may produce the germline difference seen at one junction end. This chain connects TRBV7-8 to TRBJ2-7; TRBD1 might be the D (5 bases). The germline CDR1 and CDR2 sequences are SGHVS and FQNEAQ. There are 13 residues in the CDR3. CDR3 nucleotides: TGCGCCAGCACCCCTGACAGTACCTACGAGCAGTACTTC. Encoded protein: CASTPDSTYEQYF.

V is TRBV12-3 or TRBV12-4 and J is TRBJ1-2, with a tentative D call TRBD1 (5 bases). The V end was cut by 6 bases, the J end by 5 bases, with 10 bases between. The CDR3 length is 12 residues. The CDR3 DNA follows: TGTGCCAGCAGGGGGGGGGAATATGGCTACACCTTC. It codes for CASRGGEYGYTF.

The chain carries TRBV24-1 and TRBJ2-2; D remains unclear. Germline-derived CDR1 and CDR2 are KGHDR and SFDVKD. The V and J ends lost 3 bases and 7 bases respectively, with 17 bases between them. This CDR3 has 16 amino acids. CDR3 in amino acids: CATSDPNPARSGELFF. The CDR3 DNA is TGTGCCACCAGTGATCCTAACCCCGCACGCAGCGGGGAGCTGTTTTTT.

This chain links TRBV5-4 with TRBJ1-6, with a weak D call TRBD1 (5 bases). The CDR3 length is 14 residues. Germline V CDR1 and CDR2: SGHNT, YYREEE (reference sequence). Trimming took off 0 bases at V and 10 bases at J, with 11 bases between the two ends. This CDR3 reads CASSLEPGSSPLHF. The DNA of the CDR3 is TGTGCCAGCAGCTTGGAACCAGGGAGCTCACCCCTCCACTTT. Drawing the rest from reference TRBV5-4 and TRBJ1-6, the complete variable domain is ETGVTQSPTHLIKTRGQQVTLRCSSQSGHNTVSWYQQALGQGPQFIFQYYREEENGRGNFPPRFSGLQFPNYSSELNVNALELDDSALYLCASSLEPGSSPLHFGNGTRLTVT.

In its sample, this clonotype was seen once. The chain is built from TRBV12-3 or TRBV12-4 and TRBJ2-7; tentatively, D is TRBD1 (5 bases). The ends were cut back, 8 bases at V and 2 bases at J, with 16 bases in the middle. CDR3 size: 14 residues. The CDR3: CASSPPGQAYEQYF. The DNA for the CDR3 is TGTGCCAGCTCACCTCCAGGGCAGGCCTACGAGCAGTACTTC.